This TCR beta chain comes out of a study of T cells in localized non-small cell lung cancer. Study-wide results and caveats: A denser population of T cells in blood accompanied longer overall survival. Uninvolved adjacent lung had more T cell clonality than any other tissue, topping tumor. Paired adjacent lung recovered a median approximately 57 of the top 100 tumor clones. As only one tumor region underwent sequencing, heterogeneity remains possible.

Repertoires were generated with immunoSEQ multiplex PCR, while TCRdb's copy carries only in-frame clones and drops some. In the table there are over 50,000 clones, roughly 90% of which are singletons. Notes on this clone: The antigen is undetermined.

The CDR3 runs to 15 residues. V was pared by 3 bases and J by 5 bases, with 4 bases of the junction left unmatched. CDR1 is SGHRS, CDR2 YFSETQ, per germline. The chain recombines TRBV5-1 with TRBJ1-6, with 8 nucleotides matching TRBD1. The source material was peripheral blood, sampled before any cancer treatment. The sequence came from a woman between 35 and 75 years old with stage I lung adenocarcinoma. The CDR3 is CASSSGQGHNSPLHF. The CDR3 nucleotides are TGCGCCAGCAGCTCCGGACAGGGACATAATTCACCCCTCCACTTT.